This T cell receptor (beta chain) was obtained from a study of T cell responses to AZD1222 COVID-19 vaccine (dated by TCRdb to about 2021). Study-wide context: A total of around 240 trial participants underwent TCR sequencing, of whom approximately 210 received two doses of AZD1222 and about 25 received two doses of the MenACWY control vaccine. Trial participants were enrolled by age into 18-55, 56-69 and 70-plus year subgroups, with about 150, 28 and 57 TCR-sequenced participants respectively.

Study-wide conclusions, independent of this receptor: The 56-69-year group was small, and its depth increase did not reach significance, likely because of low power. No day 14 peak-response samples were available, so repertoires were characterized only after the peak T cell response. Reportedly, almost half of the unique spike-specific TCRs recognized epitopes lying outside the regions that are mutated in the B.1.351 and B.1.1.7 variants. Conclusions about previously exposed vaccinees are limited because only a handful of AZD1222 recipients were SARS-CoV-2 seropositive at baseline. After two AZD1222 doses, both the breadth and the depth of spike-specific TCRs were significantly higher than at day 0 and than in MenACWY recipients. Participants were mostly white British, with more females than males. The authors suggested clonal diversity may have been underestimated. Vaccine-associated CD4 TCRs spanned the whole spike protein, with dominant responses in regions 160-218 and 743-854.

The CDR3 regions of human TCRbeta chains were subjected to immunosequencing. On the authors' methods: Repertoire TCRs were matched against a reference library of SARS-CoV-2-specific TCRs generated with the MIRA antigen-specificity platform. Breadth meant the fraction of unique TCRs that were SARS-CoV-2-associated, whereas depth meant the fraction of total T cells that were SARS-CoV-2-associated. Using the MIRA data, each spike-specific TCR was assigned both to the spike region to which the TCR was reactive and to a CD4 or CD8 class. Log10-transformed breadth and depth values were compared by one-way ANOVA with Sidak's multiple comparisons tests. The clones in this table, taken by TCRdb from immuneACCESS, are in-frame only. Not every clone is retained; where verified, under half of the shortfall comes from an unresolved V gene, and the cause of the rest is unknown. Clonal size and the V and J genes are those of that table, whereas D and trimming came from the DNA. The sample table contains 150,000 to 200,000 clones; only one count was recorded for 88% of them. The top ten hold 25% to 30% of the sample.

Between the V and J ends, shortened by 4 bases and 0 bases respectively, the junction contains 10 bases. The CDR3 has 15 amino acids, counting the end cysteine and phenylalanine. Solely the CDR3 DNA is kept, with 45 bases framed from the first base. CDR1 SEHNR and CDR2 FQNEAQ are derived from the germline V gene (reference sequence). The time point label for this specimen denotes: about 28 days (+/-7) after the second vaccine dose. AZD1222 recipients whose second dose came at about 4 weeks and those whose second dose came at about 12 weeks were combined into one group, since spike-specific TCR depth and breadth did not differ between the two schedules. Vaccinee samples were obtained from the UK trials COV001 and COV002, which included a single-blind randomized controlled phase 2/3 trial of AZD1222 (ChAdOx1 nCoV-19) in healthy adults. For TCRbeta chain sequencing, PBMC samples from trial participants were taken at day 0 and at day 28 after the second dose.

A remark on this clone: No cognate antigen has been identified for it. It has no much larger one-base neighbor in the sample; base qualities were not kept.

The TCR comes from an adult who received the AZD1222 COVID-19 vaccine. The sample here was peripheral blood, taken 28 days after the second AZD1222 dose. The sequence links TRBV7-9 to TRBJ2-1; the D gene remains uncertain. In nucleotides, the sequence is TGTGCCAGCAGCTCTATGGATAGCTCCTACAATGAGCAGTTCTTC. The resulting protein is CASSSMDSSYNEQFF.